Each of the 10 T cell receptor beta chains below was sequenced from the same sample in a study of Graves' ophthalmopathy and Graves' hyperthyroidism. Scientists amplified the TCR beta CDR3 regions from RNA transcripts. The first round was an RT-PCR with HTBI primers, and the second round was a multiplex PCR. A single record per CDR3 protein comes from TCRdb applying MiXCR to the multiplex PCR reads. The sample holds about 390,000 distinct CDR3 sequences, roughly 17% seen once. The sequenced material came from peripheral blood. These receptors were obtained from an adult woman with stable Graves' hyperthyroidism.

This clonotype was observed at least ten times. The chain uses TRBV6-6 and TRBJ2-5; D possibly corresponds to TRBD2 (6 bases). V lost 6 bases, J lost 5 bases, and 16 bases lay in between. Germline V gene sequence: CDR1 MNHNY, CDR2 SVGAGI (reference sequence). The CDR3 length is 14 residues. The CDR3 here is CASRGLTASETQYF. CDR3 nucleotides: TGTGCCAGCAGGGGACTCACTGCTTCGGAGACCCAGTACTTC.

This clonotype has ten or more counts. The V gene is TRBV28, the J gene TRBJ1-2; TRBD1 might be the D (6 bases). The germline gives CDR1 MDHEN, CDR2 SYDVKM. V was pared by 10 bases and J by 6 bases, with 18 bases between. The CDR3 length is 13 residues. CDR3 residues: CAIGGANEDGYTF. The CDR3 DNA reads as TGTGCCATTGGGGGGGCAAACGAGGATGGCTACACCTTC.

Details on this clonotype: Compared with germline, one end of the junction differs, possibly owing to a read error. The CDR3 here is CASSQDPTGTGELWF. The CDR3 DNA sequence: TGCGCCAGCAGCCAAGATCCTACAGGCACCGGGGAGCTGTGGTTT. The chain recombines TRBV4-3 with TRBJ2-2; D could derive from TRBD1 or TRBD2 (5 bases each). Looked up from germline, CDR1 is LGHNA and CDR2 is YSLEER. The CDR3 sequence is 15 residues long.

At least ten counts were recorded for this clonotype. The chain has TRBV28 and TRBJ2-7, with 9 bases fitting TRBD2. V was pared by 2 bases and J by 3 bases, with 8 bases of the junction left unmatched. This CDR3 is 16 amino acids long. Per the germline V gene, CDR1 is MDHEN and CDR2 is SYDVKM. As DNA, the CDR3 is TGTGCCAGCAGTTTAGGGCCTAGCGGGGCATTCTACGAGCAGTACTTC. Translated: CASSLGPSGAFYEQYF.

This clonotype was seen ten or more times. The chain has TRBV20-1 and TRBJ2-7; D may be TRBD1 or TRBD2 (5 bases each). The CDR3 has 14 residues. Germline assignment: CDR1 DFQATT and CDR2 SNEGSKA (reference sequence). V was cut by 6 bases and J by 4 bases, with 19 bases left in between. This CDR3 is CSAIYRGELYEQYF. The CDR3 nucleotides are TGCAGTGCAATTTACCGGGGCGAGCTGTACGAGCAGTACTTC.

This clonotype was recorded at least ten times. The chain joins TRBV5-1 to TRBJ1-5, with D maybe TRBD1 (5 bases). Trimming took 9 bases from V and 0 from J, leaving 13 bases between them. The length of the CDR3 is 14 residues. Germline assignment: CDR1 SGHRS and CDR2 YFSETQ. CDR3 region: CANGGGVSNQPQHF. CDR3 bases: TGCGCCAACGGGGGAGGGGTTAGCAATCAGCCCCAGCATTTT.

The rearrangement links TRBV20-1 to TRBJ1-5; possible D gene TRBD1, 6 bases. The CDR3 is 13 residues long. From germline, CDR1 is DFQATT and CDR2 SNEGSKA (reference sequence). V lost 6 bases to trimming and J lost 7 bases, with 16 bases between them. CDR3 protein: CSAPRGVEQPQHF. The CDR3 bases are TGCAGTGCCCCAAGGGGGGTAGAACAGCCCCAGCATTTT.

The sample holds many counts of this clonotype. The chain has TRBV3-1 and TRBJ1-1; no clear D gene. This CDR3 comprises 14 residues. The germline CDR1 and CDR2 sequences are LGHDT and YNNKEL (reference sequence). Trimming took 1 base from V and 2 from J, leaving 8 bases between them. CDR3 amino acids: CASSQGRINTEAFF. The CDR3 DNA sequence: TGTGCCAGCAGCCAAGGACGGATCAACACTGAAGCTTTCTTT.

This clonotype was detected ten times or more. J is TRBJ1-2 and V is TRBV20-1, with D unresolved. V lost 4 bases to trimming and J lost 4 bases, with 7 bases between them. The CDR3 covers 11 residues. Per the germline V gene, CDR1 is DFQATT and CDR2 is SNEGSKA (reference sequence). The DNA of the CDR3 is TGCAGTGCTACCGGCGGCTATGGCTACACCTTC. Its translation is CSATGGYGYTF.

This clonotype was detected only a few times. This chain links TRBV5-1 with TRBJ2-7; 10 nucleotides line up with TRBD2. Germline CDR1 and CDR2: SGHRS and YFSETQ. The V segment lost 3 bases and the J segment 5 bases; nucleotides outside the gene matches: 8. The CDR3 has 15 residues. The CDR3 DNA reads as TGCGCCAGCAGCTACTCTAGCGGGAGTGGCCACGAGCAGTACTTC. It specifies CASSYSSGSGHEQYF.